The 26 T cell receptor beta chains presented below share a single source sample, sequenced in a study of T cell responses to AZD1222 COVID-19 vaccine. Measured with immunoSEQ multiplex PCR; TCRdb has only the in-frame clones, and not every one. There are about 170,000 clones in the sample; 85% to 95% occur only once, and around 3.8% lies in the top ten. The input for sequencing was peripheral blood, taken on day 0 of AZD1222 vaccination. These TCRs come from an adult in good health.

The V and J genes are TRBV24-1 and TRBJ2-1; TRBD1 agrees at 7 bases. The trim removed 12 bases at V and 3 bases at J, leaving 10 bases unmatched. CDR3 length: 14 amino acids. Germline lookup yields CDR1 KGHDR and CDR2 SFDVKD. The CDR3 DNA sequence: TGTGCCCCAGGGGGTCGACCCATCTACAATGAGCAGTTCTTC. This translates into CAPGGRPIYNEQFF.

V usage is TRBV12-3 or TRBV12-4 and J usage is TRBJ1-2, with D possibly TRBD1 on 6 matching bases. The CDR3 consists of 13 residues. V lost 2 bases to trimming and J lost 8 bases, with 12 bases between them. The CDR3 bases are TGTGCCAGCAGTTTAAGGGGGGCGGAGGGCTACACCTTC. This sequence encodes CASSLRGAEGYTF.

This clone appeared a single time. This chain links TRBV27 with TRBJ2-7, with D possibly TRBD1 on 6 matching bases. This CDR3 contains 15 residues. Germline V gene lookup returns CDR1 MNHEY and CDR2 SMNVEV (reference sequence). V was trimmed by 6 bases and J by 5 bases, leaving 20 bases between them. The CDR3 DNA reads TGTGCCAGCAGGGACCTTTCGGACAGTCAAAACGAGCAGTACTTC. Its protein is CASRDLSDSQNEQYF.

The chain combines TRBV6-5 with TRBJ2-5, with a weak D call TRBD2 (6 bases). Trimming took 6 bases from V and 4 from J, leaving 15 bases between them. Germline values: CDR1 MNHEY, CDR2 SVGAGI. The CDR3 is made up of 14 amino acids. Written as DNA, the CDR3 is TGTGCCAGCAGCGTCCGGGAGAGGGGAGAGACCCAGTACTTC. Protein product: CASSVRERGETQYF.

The chain has TRBV29-1 and TRBJ1-1, with D possibly matching TRBD1 (5 bases). V lost 7 bases and J 0 bases, leaving 12 bases between the germline ends. CDR1 and CDR2 (germline): SQVTM, ANQGSEA. The CDR3 length is 13 residues. The CDR3 is CSAGGSMNTEAFF. As DNA, the CDR3 is TGCAGCGCGGGGGGAAGCATGAACACTGAAGCTTTCTTT.

CDR3 DNA sequence: TGTGCCAGTAGTAACTACAGGGTTAATCAGCCCCAGCATTTT. Its translation is CASSNYRVNQPQHF. This chain uses TRBV19 with TRBJ1-5, with TRBD1 as a possible D gene (6 bases). Germline V gene sequence: CDR1 LNHDA, CDR2 SQIVND (reference sequence). Deletions cut 4 bases from V and 4 bases from J, with 11 bases between. CDR3 size: 14 residues. Combining the CDR3 with reference TRBV19 and TRBJ1-5 gives the whole variable domain DGGITQSPKYLFRKEGQNVTLSCEQNLNHDAMYWYRQDPGQGLRLIYYSQIVNDFQKGDIAEGYSVSREKKESFPLTVTSAQKNPTAFYLCASSNYRVNQPQHFGDGTRLSIL.

V gene TRBV5-1 combines with J gene TRBJ1-2; tentative D call: TRBD1 (6 bases). In germline, CDR1 is SGHRS, CDR2 YFSETQ. Trimming cost V 4 bases and J 4 bases, with 11 bases left between them. This CDR3 is 13 amino acids long. CDR3 sequence (DNA): TGCGCCAGCAGCGCGGACAGCCCCTATGGCTACACCTTC. Translating gives CASSADSPYGYTF.

The chain links TRBV19 to TRBJ2-5, with TRBD1 matching over 7 bases. This CDR3 contains 12 residues. CDR1 is LNHDA, CDR2 SQIVND, per germline (reference sequence). Germline trimming cut 7 bases from V and 2 bases from J; bases unmatched to any gene: 1. CDR3 residues: CASTGQQETQYF. The CDR3 DNA follows: TGTGCCAGTACGGGACAGCAAGAGACCCAGTACTTC. The entire variable domain, with the rest obtained from reference TRBV19 and TRBJ2-5, is as follows: DGGITQSPKYLFRKEGQNVTLSCEQNLNHDAMYWYRQDPGQGLRLIYYSQIVNDFQKGDIAEGYSVSREKKESFPLTVTSAQKNPTAFYLCASTGQQETQYFGPGTRLLVL.

The V gene is TRBV18, the J gene TRBJ1-1; 8 bases map to TRBD1. Trimming at V came to 5 bases and at J to 5 bases, leaving 10 bases not matched to a gene. From germline, CDR1 is KGHSH and CDR2 LQKENI. This CDR3 is 15 amino acids long. CDR3 DNA: TGTGCCAGCTCATCAAGGACAGGGTGGGGAACTGAAGCTTTCTTT. It translates to CASSSRTGWGTEAFF. The whole variable domain, remainder taken from reference TRBV18 and TRBJ1-1, is NAGVMQNPRHLVRRRGQEARLRCSPMKGHSHVYWYRQLPEEGLKFMVYLQKENIIDESGMPKERFSAEFPKEGPSILRIQQVVRGDSAAYFCASSSRTGWGTEAFFGQGTRLTVV.

This chain links TRBV5-1 with TRBJ2-3; D may correspond to TRBD1 or TRBD2 (6 bases each). Trimming left V 3 bases short and J 5 bases short, with 16 bases between. The CDR3 is made up of 15 amino acids. Germline lookup yields CDR1 SGHRS and CDR2 YFSETQ. The CDR3 loop is CASSSGAGALDTQYF. The CDR3 coding sequence is TGCGCCAGCAGCTCGGGAGCAGGGGCGTTAGATACGCAGTATTTT.

The chain is built from TRBV6-5 and TRBJ2-7, with a weak D call TRBD2 (5 bases). V lost 9 bases and J 2 bases, leaving 11 bases between the germline ends. The length of the CDR3 is 12 residues. The germline V gene encodes CDR1 MNHEY and CDR2 SVGAGI. The CDR3 nucleotides are TGTGCCAGTTCAACGGGGACCTACGAGCAGTACTTC. Translating it yields CASSTGTYEQYF.

The V and J genes are TRBV11-2 and TRBJ1-5; D is ambiguous. The germline CDR1 and CDR2 sequences are SGHAT and FQNNGV. Trimming left V 5 bases short and J 5 bases short, with 10 bases between. The CDR3 is 13 residues long. This CDR3 is CASSLTNDQPQHF. The CDR3 DNA reads as TGTGCCAGCAGCCTAACGAATGATCAGCCCCAGCATTTT.

V gene TRBV29-1 combines with J gene TRBJ2-5, with D possibly called TRBD1 or TRBD2 (6 bases each). With 4 bases removed from V and 4 bases from J, the gap between germline ends came to 10 bases. This CDR3 has 12 amino acids. Per the germline V gene, CDR1 is SQVTM and CDR2 is ANQGSEA. CDR3 amino acids: CSVVGGPETQYF. In DNA form, the CDR3 reads TGCAGCGTTGTCGGGGGCCCAGAGACCCAGTACTTC. Full variable domain (missing parts from reference TRBV29-1 and TRBJ2-5): SAVISQKPSRDICQRGTSLTIQCQVDSQVTMMFWYRQQPGQSLTLIATANQGSEATYESGFVIDKFPISRPNLTFSTLTVSNMSPEDSSIYLCSVVGGPETQYFGPGTRLLVL.

This clone was counted a single time. This chain joins TRBV3-1 (or the pseudogene TRBV3-2) and TRBJ2-1; D could derive from TRBD1 or TRBD2 (5 bases each). V lost 3 bases to trimming and J lost 2 bases, with 11 bases between them. CDR1 and CDR2 (germline): LGHDT, YNNKEL (reference sequence). This CDR3 is 15 amino acids long. The CDR3 bases are TGTGCCAGCAGCCAGGACTCGGGGCCCTACAATGAGCAGTTCTTC. It yields the protein CASSQDSGPYNEQFF.

This clone is judged medium-sized. The chain combines TRBV7-9 with TRBJ2-1; D remains unclear. With 4 bases removed from V and 9 bases from J, the gap between germline ends came to 16 bases. This CDR3 has 14 amino acids. The germline CDR1 and CDR2 sequences are SEHNR and FQNEAQ (reference sequence). CDR3 region: CASSWATGIGEQFF. For the CDR3, the DNA is TGTGCCAGCAGCTGGGCGACTGGGATTGGTGAGCAGTTCTTC.

The rearrangement links TRBV14 to TRBJ1-1; D not certain. Germline CDR1 reads SGHDN; CDR2 reads FVKESK. The CDR3 runs 13 residues. Trimming took 4 bases from V and 6 from J, leaving 12 bases between them. CDR3 sequence: CASSLLGEAEAFF. For the CDR3, the DNA is TGTGCCAGCAGCCTTCTTGGGGAGGCTGAAGCTTTCTTT.

This clone was observed a few times. The rearrangement joins TRBV21-1 to TRBJ2-7; the table's D call, TRBD2, was not checked against the DNA. TRBV21-1 constitutes a pseudogene. The CDR3 loop spans 14 amino acids. CDR3 residues: CASSKGGPVYEQYF. CDR3 coding DNA: TGTGCCAGCAGCAAAGGAGGTCCGGTCTACGAGCAGTACTTC.

The chain links TRBV14 to TRBJ1-2; D perhaps matches TRBD1 (6 bases). This CDR3 spans 15 amino acids. V was clipped by 2 bases and J by 4 bases, with 14 bases between them. CDR1 is SGHDN, CDR2 FVKESK, per germline. The CDR3 DNA is TGTGCCAGCAGCCAAATCCAGGGGCCGAGCTATGGCTACACCTTC. Protein product: CASSQIQGPSYGYTF.

The gene calls are TRBV29-1 and TRBJ2-3; 9 positions agree with TRBD2. Trimming at V came to 7 bases and at J to 1 base, leaving 6 bases not matched to a gene. Germline V lookup: CDR1 SQVTM, CDR2 ANQGSEA. The CDR3 runs 14 residues. The CDR3 here is CSGAASGGTDTQYF. The DNA of the CDR3 is TGCAGCGGGGCGGCTAGCGGGGGCACAGATACGCAGTATTTT.

The V and J genes are TRBV30 and TRBJ1-2; possibly TRBD1 for D (5 bases). V was shortened by 5 bases and J by 0 bases, with 10 bases between the two germline ends. CDR3 length equals 13 residues. From germline, CDR1 is GTSNPN and CDR2 SVGIG (reference sequence). CDR3 nucleotide sequence: TGTGCCTGGTCCAGGGTAGCTAACTATGGCTACACCTTC. Translating it yields CAWSRVANYGYTF.

The rearrangement joins TRBV19 to TRBJ1-2, with unresolved D. V was cut by 0 bases and J by 6 bases, with 23 bases left in between. The CDR3 consists of 18 residues. Germline values: CDR1 LNHDA, CDR2 SQIVND (reference sequence). The CDR3 region has the DNA TGTGCCAGTAGTATAGAGGGCGGAAGCAGTTTAATATCTAATGGCTACACCTTC. This encodes CASSIEGGSSLISNGYTF. The complete variable domain, with remaining parts taken from reference TRBV19 and TRBJ1-2, reads DGGITQSPKYLFRKEGQNVTLSCEQNLNHDAMYWYRQDPGQGLRLIYYSQIVNDFQKGDIAEGYSVSREKKESFPLTVTSAQKNPTAFYLCASSIEGGSSLISNGYTFGSGTRLTVV.

V usage is TRBV5-4 and J usage is TRBJ2-7; weak D call: TRBD1 (5 bases). The CDR3 is 13 residues long. V lost 2 bases, J lost 3 bases, and 9 bases lay in between. CDR1 and CDR2 from the germline V gene are SGHNT and YYREEE (reference sequence). In DNA, the CDR3 is TGTGCCAGCAGCTTTAGGCAGGGCTACGAGCAGTACTTC. Its protein product is CASSFRQGYEQYF.

The chain joins TRBV30 to TRBJ2-3; the match to TRBD2 covers 10 bases. This CDR3 spans 15 amino acids. After removal of 4 bases from V and 0 bases from J, the junction contained 4 bases not matched to a gene. Germline CDR1 GTSNPN, CDR2 SVGIG (reference sequence). The chain's CDR3 is CAWTSGSPSTDTQYF. CDR3 bases: TGTGCCTGGACTAGCGGGAGCCCCAGCACAGATACGCAGTATTTT.

In DNA form, the CDR3 reads TGTGCCAGCAGTCTAGGGGGGACCAATCAGCCCCAGCATTTT. The encoded protein is CASSLGGTNQPQHF. The V and J genes are TRBV3-1 (or the pseudogene TRBV3-2) and TRBJ1-5; D is possibly TRBD1 (6 bases). Germline V gene lookup returns CDR1 LGHDT and CDR2 YNNKEL (reference sequence). Trimming pared 6 bases from V and 3 bases from J, leaving 12 bases between. CDR3 length equals 14 residues.

V gene TRBV7-9 combines with J gene TRBJ1-1; TRBD1 is a possible D gene (5 bases). The V and J ends lost 11 bases and 0 bases respectively, with 13 bases between them. Per germline, CDR1 SEHNR and CDR2 FQNEAQ (reference sequence). The CDR3 is made up of 13 amino acids. CDR3 region: CAFLEGLNTEAFF. The CDR3 DNA reads TGTGCCTTCCTGGAGGGGCTGAACACTGAAGCTTTCTTT. Combining the CDR3 with reference TRBV7-9 and TRBJ1-1 gives the whole variable domain DTGVSQNPRHKITKRGQNVTFRCDPISEHNRLYWYRQTLGQGPEFLTYFQNEAQLEKSRLLSDRFSAERPKGSFSTLEIQRTEQGDSAMYLCAFLEGLNTEAFFGQGTRLTVV.

The V call is TRBV6-5, the J call TRBJ1-1, with D unresolved. V dropped 5 bases and J dropped 0 bases, with 10 bases sitting between them. Germline V lookup: CDR1 MNHEY, CDR2 SVGAGI. There are 14 residues in the CDR3. The CDR3 DNA sequence: TGTGCCAGCAGTCCCTGGGTCATGAACACTGAAGCTTTCTTT. This encodes CASSPWVMNTEAFF.